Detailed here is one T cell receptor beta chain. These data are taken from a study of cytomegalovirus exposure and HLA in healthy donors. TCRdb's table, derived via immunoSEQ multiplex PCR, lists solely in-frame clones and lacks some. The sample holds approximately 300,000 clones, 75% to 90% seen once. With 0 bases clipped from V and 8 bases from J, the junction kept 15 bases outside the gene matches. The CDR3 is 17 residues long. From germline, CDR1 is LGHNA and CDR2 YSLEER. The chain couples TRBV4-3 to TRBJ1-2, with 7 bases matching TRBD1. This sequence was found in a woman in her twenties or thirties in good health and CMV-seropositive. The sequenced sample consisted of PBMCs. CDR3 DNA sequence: TGCGCCAGCAGCCAAGATCGAGGGATCAGGGGGAGAAGGGGCTACACCTTC. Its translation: CASSQDRGIRGRRGYTF.